A single T cell receptor beta chain is shown here with its context. Germline V gene data show CDR1 as SQVTM and CDR2 as ANQGSEA. V shed 6 bases and J shed 6 bases, with 18 bases lying between them. The length of the CDR3 is 14 residues. This entry comes from a study of response to subunit inactivated influenza vaccine. MiXCR, run by TCRdb on the RT-PCR reads, gives a single entry per CDR3 protein. The sample has about 570,000 distinct CDR3 sequences, 11% seen once. The data were also submitted as part of a second study, on T cells expressing NK-cell markers. Per that paper: Beta-chain TCR cDNA was generated via 5'RACE template switching with UMIs. There were seven HCMV-seropositive donors and one seronegative donor among the eight sequenced. An anti-gamma-delta TCR antibody was added in several experiments. It restricted sorting to alpha-beta TCR-expressing T cells. Dominant NKG2C+ clonotypes in a handful of donors made up about 1.0-7.0% of CD8+ T cells.

The chain carries TRBV29-1 and TRBJ2-1, with a weak D call TRBD2 (5 bases). The source is a man between 45 and 60 years old who received an inactivated influenza vaccine. The sample in question was PBMCs from blood, obtained on the day of vaccination. CDR3 loop: CSVARDTGSNEQFF. In nucleotides, the CDR3 is TGCAGCGTCGCACGGGATACGGGAAGCAATGAGCAGTTCTTC.